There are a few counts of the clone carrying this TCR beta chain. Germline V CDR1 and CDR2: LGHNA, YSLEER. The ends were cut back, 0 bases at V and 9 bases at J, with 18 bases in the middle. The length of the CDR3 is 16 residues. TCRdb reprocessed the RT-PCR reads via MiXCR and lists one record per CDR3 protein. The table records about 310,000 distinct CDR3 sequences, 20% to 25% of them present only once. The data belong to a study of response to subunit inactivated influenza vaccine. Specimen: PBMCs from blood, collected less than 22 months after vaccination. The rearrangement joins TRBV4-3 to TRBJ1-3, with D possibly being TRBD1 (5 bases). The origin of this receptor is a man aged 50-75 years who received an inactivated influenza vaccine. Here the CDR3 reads CASSQDPWQGGVTIYF. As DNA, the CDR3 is TGCGCCAGCAGCCAAGATCCCTGGCAGGGAGGCGTCACCATATATTTT.